This TCR beta chain comes out of a study of T cells in Graves' hyperthyroidism and ophthalmopathy. Using RNA transcripts as the source, TCR beta CDR3 regions were amplified. The TCR CDR3 was amplified in a first-round RT-PCR using the HTBI primer set. TCRdb re-called the multiplex PCR reads with MiXCR, one entry per CDR3 protein. There are around 250,000 distinct CDR3 sequences in the sample; approximately 25% occur only once, and roughly 40% lies in the top ten. CDR3 size: 18 residues. V shed 1 base, J shed 4 bases, and the junction held 10 bases outside the gene matches. Germline V gene sequence: CDR1 SGHVS, CDR2 FQNEAQ. In its sample, this clonotype was seen many times.

Sequencing used blood. This clonotype was sampled from a middle-aged woman with Graves' ophthalmopathy. The V call is TRBV7-8, the J call TRBJ1-1, with 12 bases aligning to TRBD1. The CDR3 region is CASSLGSATGQGATEAFF. CDR3 sequence (DNA): TGTGCCAGCAGCTTAGGGTCCGCAACGGGACAGGGGGCCACTGAAGCTTTCTTT.